This TCR beta chain was documented in a study of blood T cell repertoires in COVID-19 (dated by TCRdb to the early 2020s). About the study as a whole: Collaborator samples came from the United States, Italy and Spain and covered acute and convalescent phases of COVID-19. The repertoires were released in a freely available public database intended as a resource for research on the immune response to SARS-CoV-2. The prospective study material was composed of cDNA or gDNA derived from T cells, B-cell-depleted T cells, or PBMCs. The sample metadata nearly always contained a de-identified subject ID, COVID-19 status, age in years and sex. Subjects who had been exposed to COVID-19, were actively infected with it, or had recovered from it provided the deeply sampled blood TCRbeta repertoires that made up the dataset. The samples were drawn from the first 160 participants of the ongoing ImmuneRACE study and from 950 to 1,500 subjects provided by 6 global collaborators. Where available, HLA class I and class II types were taken from metadata supplied by the sample provider and were not determined by assay-based typing. The paper's findings and limits, for the study overall: The quantity of clinical and demographic metadata differed by source and by participant and was supplied without curation.

Of note for this clone: It lacks a known antigen. No qualities accompany the bases; no much larger clone lies one base away.

The immunoSEQ Assay, a bias-controlled multiplex PCR, was used to amplify TCRbeta CDR3 regions from genomic DNA. The study's own analysis went as follows. Within the assay, amplification of reference gene primers was used to estimate how many nucleated cells each sample contained. To quantify the absolute abundance of each unique TCRbeta CDR3 rearrangement, sequence reads were collapsed and filtered. For each sample, productive Simpson clonality was calculated by taking the square root of Simpson's diversity index across productive rearrangements. The clones in this table, taken by TCRdb from immuneACCESS, are in-frame only. Not every clone is retained; where verified, under half of the shortfall comes from an unresolved V gene, and the cause of the rest is unknown. V, J and clone size reflect that table, while D and trimming were determined from the DNA. The sample has about 320,000 clones on record, approximately 91% of them singletons. Of the sample, 3.5% to 5% falls within the top ten clones.

Participants in the prospective study were enrolled through a virtual design, were aged roughly 18 to 90 years, and lived in 24 United States geographic areas. In the prospective study, cohorts were assigned on the basis of participant-reported clinical history obtained from a screening survey and a study questionnaire. Exposed participants had been in contact with someone with a PCR-confirmed or clinician-diagnosed COVID-19 case within 2 weeks of study entry. In the prospective study, whole blood, serum and a nasopharyngeal or oropharyngeal swab were collected from each participant by mobile phlebotomists. Additional blood draws and questionnaires over an approximately two-month period could optionally be provided by prospective study participants. Blood samples from the prospective study were shipped frozen or at room temperature prior to DNA extraction. The V end gives up 4 bases and the J end 2 bases, leaving 4 bases in the junction not matched to a gene. The CDR3 holds 16 amino acids from the cysteine to the phenylalanine. The read is trimmed to its CDR3 DNA, 48 bases read in frame from base 1. CDR1 is given as SGHNT and CDR2 as YYREEE, both from the germline V gene (reference sequence).

This receptor was identified in a woman younger than 45 who had been exposed to COVID-19. The sequenced sample consisted of PBMCs or T cells enriched from blood (not recorded which). The sequence joins TRBV5-4 to TRBJ2-2, with 11 central nucleotides matching TRBD2. The DNA is as follows: TGTGCCAGCAGCGCCCGACTAGCGGGAAACACCGGGGAGCTGTTTTTT. Its translation is CASSARLAGNTGELFF.